These T cell receptor beta chains were read from a single sample in a study of sequential checkpoint blockade in melanoma. Assay: immunoSEQ multiplex PCR; the TCRdb copy retains only in-frame clones and omits some. The sample carries 4,000 to 5,000 clones, roughly 25% recorded once. The sequencing here drew on tumor tissue (inferred from file names), taken from a patient given nivolumab and ipilimumab in sequence. The source of these receptors is a human donor with melanoma. CDR3s include the opening cysteine and the closing phenylalanine or tryptophan. The order of the fields is CDR3 DNA, CDR3 protein, J gene, D gene, V gene, clone size. The D gene is left open where the match is weak. Clone size is shown for a subset of rows, as once, few, many or a class of expanded clone.

TGCGCCAGCAGCTTGGAACACAGGGCCTCCTATAATTCACCCCTCCACTTT	CASSLEHRASYNSPLHF	TRBJ1-6	-	TRBV5-1	few
TGTGCCAGCAGCGTAGCAGCGGTTCCCTACAATGAGCAGTTCTTC	CASSVAAVPYNEQFF	TRBJ2-1	-	TRBV9	-
TGTGCCAGCAGCTTAGATTCGGGGGCGTACAATGAGCAGTTCTTC	CASSLDSGAYNEQFF	TRBJ2-1	-	TRBV11-3	few
TGTGCCAGCAGTGAAGTCCCGGTCATGCGGAGCTCCTACGAGCAGTACTTC	CASSEVPVMRSSYEQYF	TRBJ2-7	-	TRBV6-1	few
TGTGCCTGGAGTGTACTTAGTAATGAAAAACTGTTTTTT	CAWSVLSNEKLFF	TRBJ1-4	-	TRBV30	few
TGTGCCAGCAGCATAGGCGAAGGGTACGAGCAGTACTTC	CASSIGEGYEQYF	TRBJ2-7	-	TRBV9	few
TGCAGCGTCGACCGGGACCCCGGGGGGGGTGAGCAGTTCTTC	CSVDRDPGGGEQFF	TRBJ2-1	TRBD2	TRBV29-1	medium-sized
TGCGCCAGCAGCCTCGATGTGGGAGCTGGGGGGACAGATACGCAGTATTTT	CASSLDVGAGGTDTQYF	TRBJ2-3	-	TRBV4-1	few
TGCGCCAGCAGCCCCGGAATACCCAACACTGAAGCTTTCTTT	CASSPGIPNTEAFF	TRBJ1-1	-	TRBV5-1	-
TGTGCCAGTAGTATAGATCGGGGAAGGAACACTGAAGCTTTCTTT	CASSIDRGRNTEAFF	TRBJ1-1	-	TRBV19	medium-sized
TGTACCAGCAGCCATCCCCCGGGACACGAACTGTTTTTT	CTSSHPPGHELFF	TRBJ1-4	-	TRBV7-8	few
TGTGCCAGCAGCGGAGAGGTTCTAGCGGGAGAATCGACCGAGCAGTACTTC	CASSGEVLAGESTEQYF	TRBJ2-7	TRBD2	TRBV11-3	-
TGCGCCAGCAGCCAAGGGACTAGCGGGCACAGCTTCTACGAGCAGTACTTC	CASSQGTSGHSFYEQYF	TRBJ2-7	TRBD2	TRBV4-1	many
TGTGCCAGCAGGCAACTAGCGCATACCTACGAGCAGTACTTC	CASRQLAHTYEQYF	TRBJ2-7	TRBD2	TRBV6-8	-
TGCGCCAGCAGCCAAGACCGCGGCCCAGGGGGGAATGAGCAGTTCTTC	CASSQDRGPGGNEQFF	TRBJ2-1	-	TRBV4-1	-
TGTGCCAGCAGTGAAGGGTGGGACGGTTACAATGAGCAGTTCTTC	CASSEGWDGYNEQFF	TRBJ2-1	-	TRBV6-1	few
TGCAGCGTTGACCGGCAGGGGGCGAACACCGGGGAGCTGTTTTTT	CSVDRQGANTGELFF	TRBJ2-2	TRBD1	TRBV29-1	-
TGTGCCAGCAGTTTATACCCACAGGGGGCGGAGGAAAAACTGTTTTTT	CASSLYPQGAEEKLFF	TRBJ1-4	TRBD1	TRBV28	few
TGTGCCAGCAGCTTCGGCGGGGGCACAGATACGCAGTATTTT	CASSFGGGTDTQYF	TRBJ2-3	-	TRBV14	-
TGTGCCAGCAGTCCGGGACAGGGTCCTGAAAAACTGTTTTTT	CASSPGQGPEKLFF	TRBJ1-4	TRBD1	TRBV28	-
TGTGCCAGCAGCCGGGACACTGCCGCCGGGGAGCTGTTTTTT	CASSRDTAAGELFF	TRBJ2-2	-	TRBV11-3	-
TGTGCCAGCAGCGGGGGCCTCGCGGGAGGGGTGCGCACAGATACGCAGTATTTT	CASSGGLAGGVRTDTQYF	TRBJ2-3	TRBD2	TRBV11-3	many
TGTGCCAGCAGCGTCGATCCTCAGGGGGACATTCAGTACTTC	CASSVDPQGDIQYF	TRBJ2-4	TRBD1	TRBV9	few
TGTGCCAGCAGTTACTCTAAACGGCAGAACACTGAAGCTTTCTTT	CASSYSKRQNTEAFF	TRBJ1-1	-	TRBV6-8	large
TGTGCCAGCAGTGCCCGACTGGACAGCATCAACGTGTATGGCTACACCTTC	CASSARLDSINVYGYTF	TRBJ1-2	-	TRBV6-8	few
TGTGCCAGCAGCTTAACGGGGAGCTTCTCCTCCTACAATGAGCAGTTCTTC	CASSLTGSFSSYNEQFF	TRBJ2-1	-	TRBV11-3	many
TGTGCCAGCAGTGCCTTCGGGGGCCGCAATGAGCAGTTCTTC	CASSAFGGRNEQFF	TRBJ2-1	-	TRBV6-8	few
TGTGCCAGCAGCTTAACAGCGGGGGGGCGTGGAGATACGCAGTATTTT	CASSLTAGGRGDTQYF	TRBJ2-3	TRBD2	TRBV11-3	medium-sized
TGCAGCGTGCCCGGACAGGGCTTTGGCCTTTTATTTGAAGCTTTCTTT	CSVPGQGFGLLFEAFF	TRBJ1-1	TRBD1	TRBV29-1	-
TGTGCCAGCCGACGACAGGCCGACAGCTACGAGCAGTACTTC	CASRRQADSYEQYF	TRBJ2-7	-	TRBV6-8	few
TGCAGCGCCGCACAGGTAGTAGACTATGGCTACACCTTC	CSAAQVVDYGYTF	TRBJ1-2	-	TRBV29-1	-